These 8 T cell receptor beta chains were sequenced from one sample in a study of T cell responses to AZD1222 COVID-19 vaccine. This table comes from immunoSEQ multiplex PCR, and its TCRdb copy is limited to in-frame clones, with some not included. The table shows some 150,000 clones, with about 90% occurring only once. The sequencing here drew on peripheral blood, taken on day 0 of AZD1222 vaccination. The receptors here all came from an adult in good health.

Notes on this clone: The identical CDR3 is also encoded by other nucleotide sequences in the sample. CDR3 sequence reads: CASSQGLASETQYF. The CDR3 nucleotides read TGCGCCAGCAGCCAAGGACTAGCCTCAGAGACCCAGTACTTC. This chain joins TRBV4-1 and TRBJ2-5; 7 bases are shared with TRBD2. The CDR3 is made up of 14 amino acids. Germline V gene data show CDR1 as MGHRA and CDR2 as YSYEKL. V shed 1 base and J 4 bases; nucleotides not matched to a gene: 3.

This rearrangement joins TRBV5-4 to TRBJ2-5; D uncertain. Trimming took off 6 bases at V and 4 bases at J, with 10 bases between the two ends. This CDR3 is built from 12 residues. Germline CDR1 reads SGHNT; CDR2 reads YYREEE (reference sequence). Written as DNA, the CDR3 is TGTGCCAGCACCCTCGGTACAGAGACCCAGTACTTC. Translating gives CASTLGTETQYF.

The chain employs TRBV5-1 and TRBJ2-4; 12 nucleotides agree with TRBD2. The CDR3 extends over 16 amino acids. Germline trimming cut 0 bases from V and 8 bases from J; bases unmatched to any gene: 6. In germline, CDR1 is SGHRS, CDR2 YFSETQ. DNA for the CDR3: TGCGCCAGCAGCTTGGGACTAGCGGGGGCACGGGACATTCAGTACTTC. It specifies CASSLGLAGARDIQYF.

The J gene is TRBJ2-7, the V gene TRBV4-1, with D tentatively TRBD2 (6 bases). V lost 0 bases, J lost 4 bases, and 16 bases lay in between. From germline, CDR1 is MGHRA and CDR2 YSYEKL. The CDR3 spans 16 residues. CDR3 sequence: CASSQDLTGVAYEQYF. The CDR3 nucleotides read TGCGCCAGCAGCCAAGATTTGACGGGAGTAGCTTACGAGCAGTACTTC.

The chain has TRBV6-5 and TRBJ1-1; TRBD1 matches at 10 bases. V was clipped by 5 bases and J by 5 bases; unmatched bases: 5. CDR1 MNHEY and CDR2 SVGAGI come from the germline V gene. The CDR3 length is 14 residues. The CDR3 sequence: CASSRQGAETEAFF. In nucleotides, the CDR3 is TGTGCCAGCAGTAGACAGGGGGCAGAGACTGAAGCTTTCTTT.

The rearrangement uses TRBV9 and TRBJ2-2, with no clear D. Between the trimmed V and J ends, which lost 0 bases and 7 bases, there was a span of 10 bases. CDR1 is SGDLS and CDR2 is YYNGEE in the germline V gene. The CDR3 contains 14 residues. CDR3 residues: CASSVVQSHGELFF. The CDR3 DNA is TGTGCCAGCAGCGTAGTACAAAGTCACGGGGAGCTGTTTTTT.

The V and J genes are TRBV2 and TRBJ1-5; 10 bases map to TRBD1. The germline gives CDR1 SNHLY, CDR2 FYNNEI. The CDR3 covers 15 residues. The V and J ends lost 4 bases and 6 bases, in that order; junction bases with no gene match: 6. CDR3 residues: CASSAGQGVTQPQHF. The CDR3 nucleotides are TGTGCCAGCAGTGCCGGACAGGGGGTAACTCAGCCCCAGCATTTT.

This clone was found once. This chain connects TRBV4-1 to TRBJ1-6; TRBD1 is a possible D gene (5 bases). V gave up 2 bases and J gave up 7 bases, with 15 bases separating them. The CDR3 spans 16 residues. Per the germline V gene, CDR1 is MGHRA and CDR2 is YSYEKL. DNA of the CDR3: TGCGCCAGCAGCCAAAAAGGGACTAGCCGAAATTCACCCCTCCACTTT. It yields the protein CASSQKGTSRNSPLHF.